One sample yielded the 12 T cell receptor beta chains listed below, sequenced in a study of blood T cell repertoires in COVID-19. Here immunoSEQ multiplex PCR was the method, and the copy in TCRdb shows in-frame clones only, minus some. The data show around 100,000 clones, 90% seen once. The sample taken for sequencing was peripheral blood. The receptors were sampled from a middle-aged man with acute or convalescent COVID-19.

The rearrangement links TRBV11-2 to TRBJ2-1; 8 positions agree with TRBD1. CDR1 SGHAT and CDR2 FQNNGV come from the germline V gene. Losses at the gene ends were 6 bases for V and 8 bases for J; bases not matched to a gene: 9. This CDR3 is 14 amino acids long. The CDR3 coding sequence is TGTGCCAGCAGAAATGGGCAGGGGGCCCATGAGCAGTTCTTC. The encoded protein is CASRNGQGAHEQFF.

CDR3 nucleotides: TGTGCCAGCAGCTTACTAGCGGGAGGGGGCACAGATACGCAGTATTTT. This gives the protein CASSLLAGGGTDTQYF. The chain combines TRBV7-9 with TRBJ2-3; the match to TRBD2 covers 12 bases. Per the germline V gene, CDR1 is SEHNR and CDR2 is FQNEAQ (reference sequence). The V and J ends lost 2 bases and 1 base, in that order; junction bases with no gene match: 1. The CDR3 spans 16 residues.

The gene calls are TRBV5-8 and TRBJ2-2; TRBD1 might be the D (5 bases). V was trimmed by 0 bases and J by 5 bases, leaving 8 bases between them. This CDR3 has 14 residues. CDR1 and CDR2 from the germline V gene are SGHTS and YDEGEE. CDR3: CASSLEGATGELFF. The CDR3 bases are TGTGCCAGCAGCTTGGAAGGGGCTACCGGGGAGCTGTTTTTT.

This clone was counted a few times. V usage is TRBV6-5 and J usage is TRBJ1-6, with unresolved D. In germline, CDR1 is MNHEY, CDR2 SVGAGI. The V end lost 5 bases, the J end lost 7 bases, and 9 bases lay between the germline ends. There are 13 residues in the CDR3. The CDR3 DNA reads TGTGCCAGCAGTACCCGGGAAAATTCACCCCTCCACTTT. Protein: CASSTRENSPLHF.

This chain uses TRBV6-6 with TRBJ1-2, with 7 bases identical to TRBD1. After removal of 6 bases from V and 1 base from J, the junction contained 11 bases not matched to a gene. Germline CDR1 MNHNY, CDR2 SVGAGI (reference sequence). This CDR3 has 16 residues. CDR3 sequence: CASSRGGTAFNYGYTF. The CDR3 DNA reads as TGTGCCAGCAGCCGCGGCGGGACAGCCTTTAACTATGGCTACACCTTC.

The chain employs TRBV6-2 or TRBV6-3 and TRBJ1-1; weak D call: TRBD1 (5 bases). This CDR3 has 15 amino acids. Germline-derived CDR1 and CDR2 are MNHEY and SVGEGT. V was cut by 5 bases and J by 1 base, with 14 bases left in between. The DNA for the CDR3 is TGTGCCAGCAGTGGACCCCAGGGATCGAACACTGAAGCTTTCTTT. Its translation is CASSGPQGSNTEAFF.

This clone has only one observation. V and J are TRBV30 and TRBJ1-4; D gene ambiguous. Germline V gene sequence: CDR1 GTSNPN, CDR2 SVGIG (reference sequence). The CDR3 has 14 amino acids. V was cut by 5 bases and J by 7 bases, with 17 bases left in between. The CDR3 DNA is TGTGCCTGGCGCGTCTCCGGGTCCTCTGAAAAACTGTTTTTT. This gives the protein CAWRVSGSSEKLFF.

V is TRBV30 and J is TRBJ1-2; 7 nucleotides agree with TRBD1. V was clipped by 4 bases and J by 4 bases; unmatched bases: 3. Germline lookup yields CDR1 GTSNPN and CDR2 SVGIG (reference sequence). The CDR3 contains 12 residues. CDR3 DNA: TGTGCCTGGACCCGGACAGGCTATGGCTACACCTTC. Its protein is CAWTRTGYGYTF.

The genes are TRBV11-3 and TRBJ1-1; the match to TRBD1 covers 8 bases. Germline V gene data show CDR1 as SGHNT and CDR2 as YENEEA. The CDR3 loop spans 17 amino acids. V lost 5 bases and J lost 3; bases outside the gene matches: 14. The chain's CDR3 is CASSLGRTGTTDTEAFF. In DNA form, the CDR3 reads TGTGCCAGCAGCCTAGGCCGGACAGGGACTACGGACACTGAAGCTTTCTTT. Full variable domain (outside the CDR3, taken from reference TRBV11-3 and TRBJ1-1): EAGVVQSPRYKIIEKKQPVAFWCNPISGHNTLYWYLQNLGQGPELLIRYENEEAVDDSQLPKDRFSAERLKGVDSTLKIQPAELGDSAVYLCASSLGRTGTTDTEAFFGQGTRLTVV.

The chain couples TRBV30 to TRBJ1-2; D perhaps matches TRBD1 (6 bases). With 0 bases removed from V and 4 bases from J, the gap between germline ends came to 12 bases. Germline CDR1 is GTSNPN and CDR2 is SVGIG (reference sequence). The CDR3 covers 14 residues. CDR3 residues: CAWSVTTGIYGYTF. CDR3 sequence (DNA): TGTGCCTGGAGTGTTACAACAGGGATCTATGGCTACACCTTC.

This CDR3 reads CASSAQGLSPLHF. In DNA, the CDR3 is TGTGCCAGCAGCGCCCAGGGGCTGTCACCCCTCCACTTT. This chain uses TRBV6-5 with TRBJ1-6; D is possibly TRBD1 (6 bases). Germline values: CDR1 MNHEY, CDR2 SVGAGI. Trimming stripped 6 bases from V and 10 bases from J, with 13 bases between. CDR3 length equals 13 residues.

The V gene is TRBV27, the J gene TRBJ2-3; D gene uncertain. The CDR3 has 15 amino acids. CDR1 and CDR2 from the germline V gene are MNHEY and SMNVEV (reference sequence). V dropped 5 bases and J dropped 1 base, with 13 bases sitting between them. CDR3 DNA sequence: TGTGCCAGCAGTAGCCCCTCGCTGGGCACAGATACGCAGTATTTT. It yields the protein CASSSPSLGTDTQYF.